The 24 T cell receptor beta chains below were found in one sample sequenced in a study of T cells in Graves' hyperthyroidism and ophthalmopathy. The source material, RNA transcripts, was used to amplify TCR beta CDR3 regions. During a first-round RT-PCR of the TCR CDR3, the HTBI primer set was used. Via MiXCR, TCRdb re-called the multiplex PCR reads, giving one row per CDR3 protein. The table lists over 300,000 distinct CDR3 sequences, approximately 14% of them singletons. The sample taken for sequencing was blood. Source of these receptors: a woman in her 40s with Graves' ophthalmopathy.

This clonotype has only a few counts. The rearrangement joins TRBV20-1 to TRBJ2-2; no reliable D call. This CDR3 region has 14 residues. Trimming shortened V by 0 bases and J by 1 base, and 6 bases separated the two germline ends. CDR1 DFQATT and CDR2 SNEGSKA come from the germline V gene (reference sequence). CDR3 bases: TGCAGTGCTAGAGATATGAGGAACACCGGGGAGCTGTTTTTT. This translates into CSARDMRNTGELFF.

J is TRBJ2-3 and V is TRBV30; possibly TRBD2 for D (6 bases). This CDR3 has 13 residues. From germline, CDR1 is GTSNPN and CDR2 SVGIG (reference sequence). Trimming removed 4 bases from V and 4 bases from J, with 12 bases in between. The CDR3 region has the DNA TGTGCCTGGAATGGGGGGTCAGCAGATACGCAGTATTTT. Residues: CAWNGGSADTQYF.

In this sample, this clonotype turned up a few times. The chain links TRBV28 to TRBJ1-5; D is possibly TRBD1 (5 bases). The CDR3 runs to 15 residues. Trimming removed 1 base at V and 5 bases at J, with 12 bases between. CDR1 is MDHEN, CDR2 SYDVKM, per germline. CDR3 loop: CASSLYGEGYQPQHF. The CDR3 bases are TGTGCCAGCAGTTTATACGGGGAGGGGTATCAGCCCCAGCATTTT.

There are many counts of this clonotype. The V and J genes are TRBV5-1 and TRBJ1-1; D not certain. V was clipped by 4 bases and J by 0 bases, with 13 bases between them. This CDR3 comprises 15 residues. The germline gives CDR1 SGHRS, CDR2 YFSETQ. The CDR3 sequence: CASSASSSLNTEAFF. In DNA, the CDR3 is TGCGCCAGCAGCGCCTCCAGTAGTTTGAACACTGAAGCTTTCTTT. Full variable domain (outside the CDR3, taken from reference TRBV5-1 and TRBJ1-1): KAGVTQTPRYLIKTRGQQVTLSCSPISGHRSVSWYQQTPGQGLQFLFEYFSETQRNKGNFPGRFSGRQFSNSRSEMNVSTLELGDSALYLCASSASSSLNTEAFFGQGTRLTVV.

This clonotype has at least ten counts. Written as DNA, the CDR3 is TGTGCCAGCAGCACAACTAGCGGGGGCACAGATACGCAGTATTTT. As protein: CASSTTSGGTDTQYF. The V and J genes are TRBV7-9 and TRBJ2-3, with TRBD2 matching over 10 bases. This CDR3 spans 15 amino acids. Germline trimming cut 5 bases from V and 1 base from J; bases unmatched to any gene: 3. From germline, CDR1 is SEHNR and CDR2 FQNEAQ (reference sequence).

The table lists this clonotype with many counts. This chain connects TRBV28 to TRBJ2-1, with 8 bases fitting TRBD2. Unmatched junction bases numbered 6, after V lost 5 bases and J lost 3 bases. CDR1 is MDHEN, CDR2 SYDVKM, per germline. The CDR3 contains 15 residues. This CDR3 is CASSQAGVYYNEQFF. CDR3 nucleotide sequence: TGTGCCAGCAGTCAAGCGGGAGTTTACTACAATGAGCAGTTCTTC. The variable domain in full, completed from reference TRBV28 and TRBJ2-1, reads DVKVTQSSRYLVKRTGEKVFLECVQDMDHENMFWYRQDPGLGLRLIYFSYDVKMKEKGDIPEGYSVSREKKERFSLILESASTNQTSMYLCASSQAGVYYNEQFFGPGTRLTVL.

This clonotype has at least ten counts. This chain connects TRBV27 to TRBJ2-2; no reliable D call. This CDR3 region has 12 residues. In germline, CDR1 is MNHEY, CDR2 SMNVEV (reference sequence). Trimming cost V 4 bases and J 6 bases, with 6 bases left between them. The CDR3 is CASSWGSGELFF. CDR3 nucleotides: TGTGCCAGCAGTTGGGGTTCCGGGGAGCTGTTTTTT.

This clonotype was seen a few times. The chain links TRBV9 to TRBJ2-1; D ambiguous. The V and J ends lost 0 bases and 7 bases respectively, with 17 bases between them. The CDR3 covers 16 residues. Per germline, CDR1 SGDLS and CDR2 YYNGEE. As DNA, the CDR3 is TGTGCCAGCAGCGTAGACGTAGACTCGGAGTCGAATGAGCAGTTCTTC. Translated, it gives CASSVDVDSESNEQFF.

At least ten counts were recorded for this clonotype. The chain employs TRBV6-1 and TRBJ1-1, with unresolved D. V shed 6 bases and J shed 5 bases, with 7 bases lying between them. CDR3 size: 11 residues. Germline CDR1 is MNHNS and CDR2 is SASEGT. The CDR3 reads CASRINTEAFF. DNA for the CDR3: TGTGCCAGCAGGATAAATACTGAAGCTTTCTTT.

A few counts support this clonotype. The chain is built from TRBV5-1 and TRBJ2-3; D uncertain. V lost 1 base and J lost 3, with 12 bases in between. CDR1 and CDR2 from the germline V gene are SGHRS and YFSETQ. The CDR3 has 15 amino acids. This CDR3 reads CASSLSGSETDTQYF. The CDR3, as DNA: TGCGCCAGCAGCTTGTCTGGCTCAGAAACAGATACGCAGTATTTT.

This clonotype has ten or more counts. The rearrangement joins TRBV7-2 to TRBJ2-1, with 13 bases lining up with TRBD2. The CDR3 is 16 residues long. The junction had 2 bases not matched to a gene; V was cut back by 6 bases and J by 0 bases. Germline V gene sequence: CDR1 SGHTA, CDR2 FQGNSA. The CDR3 nucleotides read TGTGCCAGCAGGACTAGCGGGGGGTACTCCTACAATGAGCAGTTCTTC. Translation: CASRTSGGYSYNEQFF.

The CDR3 DNA reads TGTGCCAGCTCACCACCATCAGGGTTTGGGAACATTCAGTACTTC. Its translation is CASSPPSGFGNIQYF. This chain connects TRBV18 to TRBJ2-4; D perhaps matches TRBD1 (5 bases). With 0 bases removed from V and 7 bases from J, the gap between germline ends came to 13 bases. Per the germline V gene, CDR1 is KGHSH and CDR2 is LQKENI. The length of the CDR3 is 15 residues.

This clonotype was counted a few times. The V and J genes are TRBV6-2 or TRBV6-3 and TRBJ2-5; maybe TRBD2 (5 bases). The V end was cut by 6 bases, the J end by 5 bases, with 10 bases between. This CDR3 is built from 12 residues. Germline V gene sequence: CDR1 MNHEY, CDR2 SVGEGT. The CDR3: CASRRLTETQYF. CDR3 coding DNA: TGTGCCAGCAGAAGACTAACGGAGACCCAGTACTTC.

In its sample, this clonotype was seen many times. This sequence joins TRBV7-6 and TRBJ2-1; possible D gene TRBD1, 5 bases. Germline CDR1 and CDR2: SGHVS and FNYEAQ. Trimming shortened V by 4 bases and J by 5 bases, and 9 bases separated the two germline ends. CDR3 size: 13 residues. The CDR3 sequence is CASSSRQNNEQFF. As DNA, the CDR3 is TGTGCCAGCAGCTCGAGACAGAACAATGAGCAGTTCTTC.

This clonotype was detected many times. J is TRBJ1-5 and V is TRBV11-2; no reliable D call. The V end was cut by 0 bases, the J end by 0 bases, with 3 bases between. Germline loops: CDR1 SGHAT, CDR2 FQNNGV. The CDR3 extends over 14 amino acids. CDR3 residues: CASSLDTSNQPQHF. DNA for the CDR3: TGTGCCAGCAGCTTAGACACTAGCAATCAGCCCCAGCATTTT.

This clonotype occurred many times. The V gene is TRBV11-2, the J gene TRBJ2-2; tentative D call: TRBD2 (5 bases). The CDR3 is 16 residues long. V lost 1 base, J lost 5 bases, and 14 bases lay in between. CDR1 and CDR2 (germline): SGHAT, FQNNGV. CDR3 DNA: TGTGCCAGCAGCTTAGGAAGAGGGTTTGGGACCGGGGAGCTGTTTTTT. Translation: CASSLGRGFGTGELFF. Filled out from reference TRBV11-2 and TRBJ2-2, the complete variable domain reads EAGVAQSPRYKIIEKRQSVAFWCNPISGHATLYWYQQILGQGPKLLIQFQNNGVVDDSQLPKDRFSAERLKGVDSTLKIQPAKLEDSAVYLCASSLGRGFGTGELFFGEGSRLTVL.

The table lists this clonotype with a few counts. The gene calls are TRBV3-1 and TRBJ1-4; possible D gene TRBD1, 5 bases. The CDR3 is 16 amino acids. CDR1 is LGHDT, CDR2 YNNKEL, per germline (reference sequence). V gave up 2 bases and J gave up 3 bases, with 13 bases separating them. The CDR3 DNA reads TGTGCCAGCAGCCAACGTAGGGACGGGGCTAATGAAAAACTGTTTTTT. Protein sequence: CASSQRRDGANEKLFF.

The rearrangement uses TRBV5-4 and TRBJ2-5; possible D gene TRBD2, 5 bases. Germline V gene data show CDR1 as SGHNT and CDR2 as YYREEE (reference sequence). The CDR3 covers 12 residues. V was shortened by 2 bases and J by 9 bases, with 11 bases between the two germline ends. The CDR3 nucleotides read TGTGCCAGCAGCTTCCACTCCGGGGCCCAGTACTTC. It translates to CASSFHSGAQYF.

This clonotype was counted ten times or more. This chain connects TRBV24-1 to TRBJ2-1, with 8 bases identical to TRBD1. The germline V gene encodes CDR1 KGHDR and CDR2 SFDVKD. The CDR3 is 13 residues long. The V and J ends lost 4 bases and 8 bases, in that order; junction bases with no gene match: 3. CDR3 residues: CATSEWTGYEQFF. CDR3 nucleotides: TGTGCCACCAGTGAATGGACAGGGTATGAGCAGTTCTTC.

A single count supports this clonotype. This chain uses TRBV7-2 with TRBJ2-5, with D tentatively TRBD1 (5 bases). This CDR3 has 16 residues. Trimming pared 5 bases from V and 5 bases from J, leaving 21 bases between. Germline CDR1 SGHTA, CDR2 FQGNSA. This CDR3 is CASSQAGQQDGETQYF. The CDR3 DNA follows: TGTGCCAGCAGCCAAGCCGGGCAACAGGACGGTGAGACCCAGTACTTC.

This clonotype was recorded at least ten times. The chain links TRBV5-1 to TRBJ2-7; 8 nucleotides match TRBD2. J lost 4 bases, V lost 1 base, and 10 bases had no gene match. This CDR3 contains 16 residues. Looked up from germline, CDR1 is SGHRS and CDR2 is YFSETQ. CDR3 sequence reads: CASSLNARTSGYEQYF. The CDR3 nucleotides are TGCGCCAGCAGCTTGAATGCACGAACTAGCGGTTACGAGCAGTACTTC.

This clonotype was detected many times. This sequence joins TRBV6-1 and TRBJ1-5; a possible D gene is TRBD1 (6 bases). V was trimmed by 7 bases and J by 2 bases, leaving 15 bases between them. The length of the CDR3 is 15 residues. Germline V CDR1 and CDR2: MNHNS, SASEGT. The CDR3 nucleotides are TGTGCCAGCATGATCCACAGGGCCCGCAATCAGCCCCAGCATTTT. Translated, it gives CASMIHRARNQPQHF.

This clonotype was seen many times. The V call is TRBV11-3, the J call TRBJ1-1, with 8 bases fitting TRBD1. This CDR3 has 14 amino acids. V shed 6 bases, J shed 4 bases, and the junction held 7 bases outside the gene matches. The germline V gene has CDR1 SGHNT and CDR2 YENEEA. CDR3 sequence (DNA): TGTGCCAGCAGGGGAGGCGACAGGGGCACTGAAGCTTTCTTT. Translated: CASRGGDRGTEAFF.

This clonotype occurred many times. This sequence joins TRBV2 and TRBJ1-1, with a weak D call TRBD1 (5 bases). CDR1 and CDR2 from the germline V gene are SNHLY and FYNNEI. V was pared by 5 bases and J by 2 bases, with 12 bases between. The CDR3 runs to 14 residues. The CDR3 coding sequence is TGTGCCAGCAGTCAGGGACGGGCTAACACTGAAGCTTTCTTT. Residues: CASSQGRANTEAFF. The full variable domain, with the rest looked up from reference TRBV2 and TRBJ1-1, is EPEVTQTPSHQVTQMGQEVILRCVPISNHLYFYWYRQILGQKVEFLVSFYNNEISEKSEIFDDQFSVERPDGSNFTLKIRSTKLEDSAMYFCASSQGRANTEAFFGQGTRLTVV.